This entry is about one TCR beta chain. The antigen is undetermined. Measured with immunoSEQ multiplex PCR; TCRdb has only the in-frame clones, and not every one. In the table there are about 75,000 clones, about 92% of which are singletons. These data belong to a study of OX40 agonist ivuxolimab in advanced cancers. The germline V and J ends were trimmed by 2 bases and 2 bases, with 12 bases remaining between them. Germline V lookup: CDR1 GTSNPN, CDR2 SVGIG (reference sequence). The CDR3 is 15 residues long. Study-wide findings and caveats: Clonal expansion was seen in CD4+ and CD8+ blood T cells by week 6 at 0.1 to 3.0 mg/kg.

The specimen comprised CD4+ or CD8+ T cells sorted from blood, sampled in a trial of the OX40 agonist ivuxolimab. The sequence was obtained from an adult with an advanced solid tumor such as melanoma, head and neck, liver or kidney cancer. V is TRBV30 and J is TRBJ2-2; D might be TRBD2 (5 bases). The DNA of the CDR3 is TGTGCCTGGAGTCAAAACGGGGTTAACACCGGGGAGCTGTTTTTT. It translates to CAWSQNGVNTGELFF.